This T cell receptor beta chain comes out of a study of OX40 agonist ivuxolimab in advanced cancers. Across the whole study: Dose-escalation patients were diagnosed with hepatocellular carcinoma, melanoma, renal cell cancer or head and neck cancer. A mean age of roughly 66 years, range roughly 23 to 79, was recorded, and roughly 83% were male.

The assay was immunoSEQ multiplex PCR, and TCRdb's table has in-frame clones only and misses some. The repertoire consists of some 19,000 clones, with under 85% occurring once and the leading ten covering around 48%. Note on this clone: Its cognate antigen is unknown.

The study, taken as a whole, reports: Partial responders at 0.1-3.0 mg/kg showed near-lowest clonal expansion.

The sequence came from an adult with an advanced solid tumor such as melanoma, head and neck, liver or kidney cancer. Material: CD4+ or CD8+ T cells sorted from blood, obtained in a trial of the OX40 agonist ivuxolimab.

CDR3 residues: CASSSGTAYGYTF. In nucleotides, the CDR3 is TGTGCCAGCAGCTCCGGGACCGCCTATGGCTACACCTTC. The genes are TRBV7-6 and TRBJ1-2; TRBD1 might be the D (5 bases). Germline values: CDR1 SGHVS, CDR2 FNYEAQ. The length of the CDR3 is 13 residues. Trimming stripped 4 bases from V and 4 bases from J, with 10 bases between.